The 15 T cell receptor beta chains in this list originate from one sample, sequenced in a study of blood T cell repertoires in COVID-19. Assay: immunoSEQ multiplex PCR; the TCRdb copy retains only in-frame clones and omits some. The table lists approximately 200,000 clones, around 80% of them singletons, with about 10% in the top ten. What was sequenced was peripheral blood. These receptors came from an elderly woman with COVID-19, enrolled during active disease.

V gene TRBV14 combines with J gene TRBJ2-1; 8 nucleotides align to TRBD2. V was clipped by 4 bases and J by 5 bases; unmatched bases: 10. Per the germline V gene, CDR1 is SGHDN and CDR2 is FVKESK. The CDR3 runs 16 residues. The CDR3 loop reads CASSPLGSGTHNEQFF. DNA for the CDR3: TGTGCCAGCAGCCCCCTTGGTAGCGGGACCCACAATGAGCAGTTCTTC. The entire variable domain, with the rest obtained from reference TRBV14 and TRBJ2-1, is as follows: EAGVTQFPSHSVIEKGQTVTLRCDPISGHDNLYWYRRVMGKEIKFLLHFVKESKQDESGMPNNRFLAERTGGTYSTLKVQPAELEDSGVYFCASSPLGSGTHNEQFFGPGTRLTVL.

CDR3 residues: CASSPRQGSYNEQFF. The CDR3 DNA is TGTGCCAGCTCACCCCGACAGGGGTCCTACAATGAGCAGTTCTTC. The chain uses TRBV18 and TRBJ2-1, with 8 bases matching TRBD1. V lost 3 bases, J lost 1 base, and 2 bases stayed unmatched. This CDR3 comprises 15 residues. CDR1 is KGHSH and CDR2 is LQKENI in the germline V gene.

The V gene is TRBV9, the J gene TRBJ2-1; 11 bases match TRBD2. The V and J ends lost 0 bases and 4 bases, in that order; junction bases with no gene match: 3. CDR1 is SGDLS, CDR2 YYNGEE, per germline. This CDR3 has 16 residues. CDR3 sequence (DNA): TGTGCCAGCAGCGTAGTTAGCGGGAGGGTTTACAATGAGCAGTTCTTC. Its translation is CASSVVSGRVYNEQFF.

This chain connects TRBV27 to TRBJ2-3; TRBD2 matches 11 bases. J was trimmed by 2 bases and V by 2 bases; bases with no gene match: 12. Germline loops: CDR1 MNHEY, CDR2 SMNVEV (reference sequence). The CDR3 length is 19 residues. The DNA for the CDR3 is TGTGCCAGCAGTTTACTCCGACCTCGACTAGCGGGATTCACAGATACGCAGTATTTT. Translation: CASSLLRPRLAGFTDTQYF.

V and J are TRBV5-1 and TRBJ2-1; 8 bases line up with TRBD2. The ends lost 0 bases at V and 4 bases at J; junction bases unmatched: 6. CDR1 is SGHRS and CDR2 is YFSETQ in the germline V gene. This CDR3 is built from 16 residues. CDR3 sequence: CASSLALASGYNEQFF. Here the CDR3 DNA reads TGCGCCAGCAGCTTGGCCTTGGCTAGCGGGTACAATGAGCAGTTCTTC.

V is TRBV5-1 and J is TRBJ1-2, with 9 bases fitting TRBD1. Unmatched junction bases numbered 7, after V lost 3 bases and J lost 4 bases. Germline V lookup: CDR1 SGHRS, CDR2 YFSETQ. The CDR3 runs to 15 residues. The CDR3 reads CASSSGGTGIYGYTF. The CDR3 coding sequence is TGCGCCAGCAGCTCCGGAGGGACAGGGATCTATGGCTACACCTTC.

The V and J genes are TRBV2 and TRBJ2-1, with 11 nucleotides matching TRBD2. The CDR3 loop spans 15 amino acids. The J segment lost 6 bases and the V segment lost 5 bases, leaving 6 bases of the junction unmatched. Looked up from germline, CDR1 is SNHLY and CDR2 is FYNNEI. The CDR3 DNA follows: TGTGCCAGCAGTACCGGGACTAGCGGCAGCAATGAGCAGTTCTTC. It is translated as CASSTGTSGSNEQFF.

V gene TRBV7-8 combines with J gene TRBJ1-1; 8 bases map to TRBD1. CDR1 and CDR2 (germline): SGHVS, FQNEAQ. The CDR3 covers 12 residues. The junction had 3 bases not matched to a gene; V was cut back by 4 bases and J by 8 bases. The CDR3 nucleotides read TGTGCCAGCAGCTCGGGACAGGTCGAAGCTTTCTTT. As protein: CASSSGQVEAFF.

The rearrangement joins TRBV30 to TRBJ1-4, with 7 bases that match TRBD1. V was clipped by 3 bases and J by 6 bases; unmatched bases: 7. The CDR3 extends over 14 amino acids. Germline V gene lookup returns CDR1 GTSNPN and CDR2 SVGIG (reference sequence). The CDR3 nucleotides are TGTGCCTGGAGGCCCAGGGGGAGTGATGAAAAACTGTTTTTT. Amino acids: CAWRPRGSDEKLFF.

The rearrangement uses TRBV9 and TRBJ1-2; D perhaps matches TRBD1 (6 bases). The V gene's germline CDR1 is SGDLS and CDR2 YYNGEE. The V gene lost 4 bases and the J gene lost 5 bases, with 15 bases spanning the gap. CDR3 size: 14 residues. The CDR3 reads CASSPGQSFYGYTF. The CDR3 nucleotides read TGTGCCAGCAGCCCCGGACAGTCGTTTTATGGCTACACCTTC.

The chain is built from TRBV27 and TRBJ1-6; 7 positions match TRBD1. The germline gives CDR1 MNHEY, CDR2 SMNVEV (reference sequence). The CDR3 covers 14 residues. V gave up 4 bases and J gave up 7 bases; unmatched junction bases: 4. The CDR3 here is CASSSGTANSPLHF. The CDR3 DNA sequence: TGTGCCAGCAGTTCCGGGACAGCCAATTCACCCCTCCACTTT.

The chain uses TRBV6-5 and TRBJ2-7; D is possibly TRBD1 (5 bases). This CDR3 contains 15 residues. CDR1 is MNHEY, CDR2 SVGAGI, per germline. Trimming took off 1 base at V and 3 bases at J, with 13 bases between the two ends. In DNA, the CDR3 is TGTGCCAGCAGTTACTACCCAGGGAACAGCTACGAGCAGTACTTC. Protein: CASSYYPGNSYEQYF.

The chain employs TRBV29-1 and TRBJ2-2; maybe TRBD2 (6 bases). The length of the CDR3 is 17 residues. V dropped 4 bases and J dropped 0 bases, with 18 bases sitting between them. Germline CDR1 reads SQVTM; CDR2 reads ANQGSEA. CDR3 in amino acids: CSVGEPGLAANTGELFF. The CDR3 nucleotides read TGCAGCGTTGGGGAGCCGGGACTGGCAGCGAACACCGGGGAGCTGTTTTTT.

This rearrangement joins TRBV19 to TRBJ1-2; D gene unclear. This CDR3 has 14 residues. Trimming took off 4 bases at V and 3 bases at J, with 12 bases between the two ends. Germline CDR1 LNHDA, CDR2 SQIVND (reference sequence). The CDR3 region has the DNA TGTGCCAGTAGTAAGGTGGCGCGGCACTATGGCTACACCTTC. Translation: CASSKVARHYGYTF.

This chain uses TRBV29-1 with TRBJ2-2; weak D call: TRBD2 (5 bases). With 4 bases removed from V and 2 bases from J, the gap between germline ends came to 11 bases. The germline V gene has CDR1 SQVTM and CDR2 ANQGSEA. The CDR3 covers 14 residues. CDR3 residues: CSVAPDFNTGELFF. CDR3 in DNA: TGCAGCGTTGCCCCGGACTTCAACACCGGGGAGCTGTTTTTT.